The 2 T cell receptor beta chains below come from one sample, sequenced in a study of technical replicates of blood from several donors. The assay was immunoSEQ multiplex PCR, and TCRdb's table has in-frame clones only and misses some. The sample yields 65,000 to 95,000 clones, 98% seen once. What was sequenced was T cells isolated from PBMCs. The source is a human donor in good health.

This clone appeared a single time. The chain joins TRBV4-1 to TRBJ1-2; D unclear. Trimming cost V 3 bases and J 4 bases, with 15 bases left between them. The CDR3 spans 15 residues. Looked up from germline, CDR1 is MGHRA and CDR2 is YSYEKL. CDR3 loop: CASSQNAMAAYGYTF. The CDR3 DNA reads TGCGCCAGCAGCCAGAATGCCATGGCTGCCTATGGCTACACCTTC.

The DNA of the CDR3 is TGTGCCAGCAGTTTAAGCGGGGTGGGGCCGAATGAGCAGTTCTTC. Its protein is CASSLSGVGPNEQFF. The chain couples TRBV2 to TRBJ2-1; the match to TRBD2 covers 7 bases. The V segment lost 5 bases and the J segment 7 bases; nucleotides outside the gene matches: 11. Germline V gene sequence: CDR1 SNHLY, CDR2 FYNNEI. CDR3 length equals 15 residues.